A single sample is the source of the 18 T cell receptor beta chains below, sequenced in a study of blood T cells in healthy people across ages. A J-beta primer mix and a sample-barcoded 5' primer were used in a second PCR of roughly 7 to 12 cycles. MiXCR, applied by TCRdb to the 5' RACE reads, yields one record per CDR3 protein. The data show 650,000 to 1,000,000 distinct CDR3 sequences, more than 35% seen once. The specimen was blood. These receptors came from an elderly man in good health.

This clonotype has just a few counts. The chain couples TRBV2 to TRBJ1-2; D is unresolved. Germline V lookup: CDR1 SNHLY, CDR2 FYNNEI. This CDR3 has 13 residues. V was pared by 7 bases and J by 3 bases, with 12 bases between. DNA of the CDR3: TGTGCCAGCACTACTACGCAGTACTATGGCTACACCTTC. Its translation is CASTTTQYYGYTF.

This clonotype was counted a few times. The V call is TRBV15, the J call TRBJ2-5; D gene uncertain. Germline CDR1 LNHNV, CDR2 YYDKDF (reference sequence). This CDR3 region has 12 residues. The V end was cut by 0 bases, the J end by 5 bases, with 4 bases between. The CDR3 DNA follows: TGTGCCACCAGCAGAGATGGGGAGACCCAGTACTTC. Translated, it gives CATSRDGETQYF.

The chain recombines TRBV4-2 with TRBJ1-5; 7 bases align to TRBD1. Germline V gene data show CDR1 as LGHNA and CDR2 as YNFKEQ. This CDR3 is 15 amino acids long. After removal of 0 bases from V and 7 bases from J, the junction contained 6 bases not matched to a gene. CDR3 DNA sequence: TGTGCCAGCAGCCAAGAAGACGCAGGGGGACAGCCCCAGCATTTT. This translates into CASSQEDAGGQPQHF.

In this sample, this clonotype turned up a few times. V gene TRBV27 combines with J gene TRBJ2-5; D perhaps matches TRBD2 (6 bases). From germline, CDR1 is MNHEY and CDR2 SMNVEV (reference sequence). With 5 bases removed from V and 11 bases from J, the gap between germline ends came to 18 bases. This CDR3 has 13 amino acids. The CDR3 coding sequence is TGTGCCAGCAGTGCTGGCGGGGCCAATGAGCAGTACTTC. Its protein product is CASSAGGANEQYF.

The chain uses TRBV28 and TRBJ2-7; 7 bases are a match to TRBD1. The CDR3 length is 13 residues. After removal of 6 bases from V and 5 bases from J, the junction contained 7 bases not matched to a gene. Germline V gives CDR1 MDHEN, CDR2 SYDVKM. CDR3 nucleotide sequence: TGTGCCAGCAGGAAACAGGGGTCCCACGAGCAGTACTTC. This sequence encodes CASRKQGSHEQYF.

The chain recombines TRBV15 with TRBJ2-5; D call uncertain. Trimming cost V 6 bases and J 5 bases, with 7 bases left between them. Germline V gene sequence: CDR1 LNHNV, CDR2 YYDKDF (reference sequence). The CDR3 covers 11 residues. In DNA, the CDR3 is TGTGCCACCAGGGCATTCGAGACCCAGTACTTC. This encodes CATRAFETQYF.

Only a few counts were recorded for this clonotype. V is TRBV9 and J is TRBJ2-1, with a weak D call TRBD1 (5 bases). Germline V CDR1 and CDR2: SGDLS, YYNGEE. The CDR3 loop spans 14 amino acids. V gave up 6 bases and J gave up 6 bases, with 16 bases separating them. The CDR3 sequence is CASTGHSTPNEQFF. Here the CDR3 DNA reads TGTGCCAGCACCGGACACTCCACCCCCAATGAGCAGTTCTTC.

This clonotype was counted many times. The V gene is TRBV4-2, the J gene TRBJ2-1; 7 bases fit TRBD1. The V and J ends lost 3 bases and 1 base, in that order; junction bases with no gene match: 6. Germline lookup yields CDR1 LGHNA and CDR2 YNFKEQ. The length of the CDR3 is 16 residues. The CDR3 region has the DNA TGTGCCAGCAGCCAGCGAACAGGGGTGTCCTACAATGAGCAGTTCTTC. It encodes CASSQRTGVSYNEQFF.

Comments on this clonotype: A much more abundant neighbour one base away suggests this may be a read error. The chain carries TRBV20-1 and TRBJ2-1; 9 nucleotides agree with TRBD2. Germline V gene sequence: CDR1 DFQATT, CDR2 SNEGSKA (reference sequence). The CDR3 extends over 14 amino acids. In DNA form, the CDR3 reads TGCAGTGCTAGTGACGGCGGGAGGGTAAATGAGCAGTGCTTC. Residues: CSASDGGRVNEQCF.

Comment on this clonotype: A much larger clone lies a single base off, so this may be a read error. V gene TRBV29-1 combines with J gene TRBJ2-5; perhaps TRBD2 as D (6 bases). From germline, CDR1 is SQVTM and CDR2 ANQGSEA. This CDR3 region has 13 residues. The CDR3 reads CGVPIVAEETQYF. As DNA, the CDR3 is TGCGGCGTCCCGATCGTAGCGGAAGAGACCCAGTACTTC.

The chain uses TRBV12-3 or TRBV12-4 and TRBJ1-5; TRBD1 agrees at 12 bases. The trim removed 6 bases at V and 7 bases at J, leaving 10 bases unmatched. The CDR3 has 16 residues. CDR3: CASSRLGTGGRQPQHF. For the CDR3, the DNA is TGTGCCAGCAGCCGTCTGGGGACAGGGGGCCGACAGCCCCAGCATTTT.

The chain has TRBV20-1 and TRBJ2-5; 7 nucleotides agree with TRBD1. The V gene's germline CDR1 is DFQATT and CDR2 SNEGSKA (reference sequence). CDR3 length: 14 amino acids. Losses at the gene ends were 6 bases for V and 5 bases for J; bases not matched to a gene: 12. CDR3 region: CSAASRQGLETQYF. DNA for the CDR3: TGCAGTGCAGCCAGTCGACAGGGATTGGAGACCCAGTACTTC.

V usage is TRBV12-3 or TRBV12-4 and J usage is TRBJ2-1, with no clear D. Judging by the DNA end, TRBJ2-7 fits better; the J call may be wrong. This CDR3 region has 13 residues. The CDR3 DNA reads TGTGCCAGCAGTGGCTTGGACGACTGCGAGCAGTACTTC. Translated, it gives CASSGLDDCEQYF.

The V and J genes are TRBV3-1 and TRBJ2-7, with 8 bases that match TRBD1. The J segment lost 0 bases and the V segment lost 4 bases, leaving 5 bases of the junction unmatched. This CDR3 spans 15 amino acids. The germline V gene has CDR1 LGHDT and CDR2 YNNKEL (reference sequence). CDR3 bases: TGTGCCAGCAGCCGGGGACAGGATAGCTCCTACGAGCAGTACTTC. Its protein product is CASSRGQDSSYEQYF.

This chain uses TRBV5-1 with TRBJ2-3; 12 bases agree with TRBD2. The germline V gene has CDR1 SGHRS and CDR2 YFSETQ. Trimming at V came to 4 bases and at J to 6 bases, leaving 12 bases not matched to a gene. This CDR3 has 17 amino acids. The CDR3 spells CASSGRLAGVKADTQYF. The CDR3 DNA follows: TGCGCCAGCAGCGGGCGACTAGCGGGAGTTAAGGCGGATACGCAGTATTTT.

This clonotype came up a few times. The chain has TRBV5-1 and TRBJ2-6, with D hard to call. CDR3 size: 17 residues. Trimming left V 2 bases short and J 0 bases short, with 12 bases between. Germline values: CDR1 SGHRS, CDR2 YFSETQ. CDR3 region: CASSFQSRFSGANVLTF. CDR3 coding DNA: TGCGCCAGCAGCTTCCAAAGTCGGTTCTCTGGGGCCAACGTCCTGACTTTC.

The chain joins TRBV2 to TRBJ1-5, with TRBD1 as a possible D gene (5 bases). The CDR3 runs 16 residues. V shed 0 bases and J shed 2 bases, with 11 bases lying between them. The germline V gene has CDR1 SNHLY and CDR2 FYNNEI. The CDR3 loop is CASSEAGQGGNQPQHF. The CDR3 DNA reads TGTGCCAGCAGTGAAGCAGGGCAGGGTGGCAATCAGCCCCAGCATTTT.

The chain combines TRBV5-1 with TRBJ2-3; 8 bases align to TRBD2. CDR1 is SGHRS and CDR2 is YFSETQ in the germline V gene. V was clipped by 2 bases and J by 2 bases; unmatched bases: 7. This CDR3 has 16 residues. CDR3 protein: CASSLWGTRNTDTQYF. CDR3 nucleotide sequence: TGCGCCAGCAGCTTATGGGGGACTAGGAACACAGATACGCAGTATTTT. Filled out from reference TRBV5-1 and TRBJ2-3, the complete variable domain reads KAGVTQTPRYLIKTRGQQVTLSCSPISGHRSVSWYQQTPGQGLQFLFEYFSETQRNKGNFPGRFSGRQFSNSRSEMNVSTLELGDSALYLCASSLWGTRNTDTQYFGPGTRLTVL.